Listed here is a single T cell receptor beta chain. Its specificity is unknown. Authors of the study amplified TCR beta CDR3 regions from RNA transcripts. The HTBI primer set served for first-round RT-PCR of the TCR CDR3. TCRdb used MiXCR to reprocess the multiplex PCR reads, holding one entry per CDR3 protein. The sample lists 550,000 to 600,000 distinct CDR3 sequences; under 60% were seen once. The data derive from a study of T cells in Graves' hyperthyroidism and ophthalmopathy. Study-wide points: Separating ophthalmopathy from stable hyperthyroidism was achieved by a 13 V-J model.

Germline CDR1 reads SGHTA; CDR2 reads FQGNSA. This CDR3 is built from 15 residues. Germline trimming cut 5 bases from V and 3 bases from J; bases unmatched to any gene: 8. The sequencing sample was made of peripheral blood or thyroid tissue (not recorded which). The sequence derives from an adult woman with Graves' disease, either hyperthyroidism or ophthalmopathy (not recorded which). The chain uses TRBV7-2 and TRBJ1-2; TRBD1 aligns across 8 bases. CDR3 in DNA: TGTGCCAGCAGCGCCGGGACAGGAGGACACTATGGCTACACCTTC. Protein product: CASSAGTGGHYGYTF.